One sample yielded the 10 T cell receptor beta chains listed below, sequenced in a study of control samples from healthy donors and cancer patients. Data came from immunoSEQ multiplex PCR; TCRdb stores just in-frame clones and leaves some out. This table has over 100,000 clones, less than 95% appearing once. The sequenced material came from blood. These receptor sequences come from a human donor in good health. The donor label of this sample is uncertain.

This chain links TRBV18 with TRBJ1-3; D ambiguous. CDR3 size: 13 residues. Germline CDR1 is KGHSH and CDR2 is LQKENI. With 8 bases removed from V and 4 bases from J, the gap between germline ends came to 12 bases. As DNA, the CDR3 is TGTGCCAGCCACCAACAGCAAGGAAACACCATATATTTT. It specifies CASHQQQGNTIYF.

The rearrangement uses TRBV9 and TRBJ1-3; D not resolved. V lost 3 bases and J 5 bases, leaving 6 bases between the germline ends. This CDR3 is 12 amino acids long. Germline values: CDR1 SGDLS, CDR2 YYNGEE. CDR3 DNA sequence: TGTGCCAGCAGCGCGGGCCGAAACACCATATATTTT. It yields the protein CASSAGRNTIYF.

V usage is TRBV25-1 and J usage is TRBJ1-2; 9 nucleotides agree with TRBD1. Looked up from germline, CDR1 is MGHDK and CDR2 is SYGVNS. V gave up 1 base and J gave up 4 bases; unmatched junction bases: 7. There are 16 residues in the CDR3. CDR3 nucleotide sequence: TGTGCCAGCAGTGAATCGGGACAGGGAGGATCCTATGGCTACACCTTC. Translating it yields CASSESGQGGSYGYTF.

The chain combines TRBV7-8 with TRBJ2-7; D assignment may be TRBD1 or TRBD2 (5 bases each). The CDR3 has 17 residues. V was clipped by 0 bases and J by 0 bases, with 15 bases between them. Germline values: CDR1 SGHVS, CDR2 FQNEAQ. The CDR3 is CASSLASGTGSSYEQYV. The CDR3 DNA is TGTGCCAGCAGCTTAGCAAGTGGGACGGGGAGCTCCTACGAGCAGTACGTC.

The chain joins TRBV2 to TRBJ2-1, with 7 bases that match TRBD1. After removal of 5 bases from V and 0 bases from J, the junction contained 4 bases not matched to a gene. The V gene's germline CDR1 is SNHLY and CDR2 FYNNEI. The CDR3 loop spans 15 amino acids. In DNA form, the CDR3 reads TGTGCCAGCAGTAGACAGGGCAGCTCCTACAATGAGCAGTTCTTC. Residues: CASSRQGSSYNEQFF.

The chain combines TRBV14 with TRBJ1-3, with 7 bases identical to TRBD1. J was trimmed by 5 bases and V by 5 bases; bases with no gene match: 6. CDR1 is SGHDN, CDR2 FVKESK, per germline. The CDR3 extends over 14 amino acids. The CDR3 here is CASSTTGVRNTIYF. The CDR3 DNA reads TGTGCCAGCAGCACAACAGGGGTTCGAAACACCATATATTTT.

The table lists this clone with a few counts. The chain has TRBV10-1 and TRBJ2-7, with D possibly being TRBD1 (6 bases). Germline-derived CDR1 and CDR2 are WNHNN and SYGVQD (reference sequence). The ends were cut back, 10 bases at V and 1 base at J, with 14 bases in the middle. This CDR3 region has 13 residues. DNA of the CDR3: TGCGCCACTACAGGGACAATTTCCTACGAGCAGTACGTC. Its translation is CATTGTISYEQYV.

CDR3 sequence (DNA): TGTGCCAGCAGCCCGGCAAATGGCTACACCTTC. Amino acid sequence: CASSPANGYTF. The genes are TRBV12-3 or TRBV12-4 and TRBJ1-2; D is undetermined. This CDR3 is built from 11 residues. Trimming took off 6 bases at V and 6 bases at J, with 8 bases between the two ends.

The chain combines TRBV15 with TRBJ1-2; D remains unclear. CDR1 is LNHNV, CDR2 YYDKDF, per germline (reference sequence). The CDR3 extends over 14 amino acids. V was cut by 1 base and J by 4 bases, with 10 bases left in between. This CDR3 reads CATSRVHSRYGYTF. CDR3 in DNA: TGTGCCACCAGCAGAGTACACAGCCGCTATGGCTACACCTTC.

A remark on this clone: The junction departs from germline at one end; a sequencing error may be responsible. The identical CDR3 is also encoded by other nucleotide sequences in the sample. The genes are TRBV9 and TRBJ2-3; D possibly corresponds to TRBD1 (6 bases). Germline assignment: CDR1 SGDLS and CDR2 YYNGEE. The CDR3 covers 15 residues. The CDR3 loop reads CASSVRAEGGDTQYF. CDR3 nucleotides: TGTGCCAGTAGCGTCCGCGCGGAAGGGGGAGATACGCAGTATTTT.